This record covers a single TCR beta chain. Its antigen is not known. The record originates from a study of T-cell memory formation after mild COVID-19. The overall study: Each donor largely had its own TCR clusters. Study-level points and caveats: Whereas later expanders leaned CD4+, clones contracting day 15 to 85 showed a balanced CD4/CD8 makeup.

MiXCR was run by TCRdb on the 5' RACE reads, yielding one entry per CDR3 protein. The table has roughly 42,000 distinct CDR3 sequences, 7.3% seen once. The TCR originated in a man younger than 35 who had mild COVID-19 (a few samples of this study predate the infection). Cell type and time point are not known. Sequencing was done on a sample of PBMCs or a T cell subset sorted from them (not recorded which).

The CDR3 sequence: CASSQVIAGGSGELFF. The CDR3 coding sequence is TGTGCCAGCAGCCAAGTTATAGCGGGGGGATCCGGGGAGCTGTTTTTT. The chain carries TRBV3-1 and TRBJ2-2; 10 bases line up with TRBD2. The CDR3 loop spans 16 amino acids. Germline assignment: CDR1 LGHDT and CDR2 YNNKEL (reference sequence). Trimming at V came to 1 base and at J to 6 bases, leaving 5 bases not matched to a gene.